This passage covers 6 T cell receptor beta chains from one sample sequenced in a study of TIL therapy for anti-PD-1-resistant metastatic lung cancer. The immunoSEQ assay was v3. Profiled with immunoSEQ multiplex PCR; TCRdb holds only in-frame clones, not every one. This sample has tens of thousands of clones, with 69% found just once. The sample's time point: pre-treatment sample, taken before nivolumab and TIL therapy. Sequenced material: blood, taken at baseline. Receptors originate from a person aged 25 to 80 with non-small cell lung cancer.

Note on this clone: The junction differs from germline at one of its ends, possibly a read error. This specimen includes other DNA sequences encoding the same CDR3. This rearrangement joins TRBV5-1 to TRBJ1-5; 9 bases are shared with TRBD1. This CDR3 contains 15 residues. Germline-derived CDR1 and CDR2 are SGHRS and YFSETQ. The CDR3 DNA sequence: TGCGCCAGCAGGTCCTCGACAGGGGGGAATCAGCCTCAGCATTTT. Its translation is CASRSSTGGNQPQHF.

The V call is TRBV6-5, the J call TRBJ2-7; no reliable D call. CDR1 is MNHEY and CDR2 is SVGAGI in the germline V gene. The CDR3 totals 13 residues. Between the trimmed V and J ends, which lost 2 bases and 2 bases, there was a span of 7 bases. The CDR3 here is CASSYDGPYEQYF. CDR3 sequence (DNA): TGTGCCAGCAGTTACGACGGACCCTACGAGCAGTACTTC.

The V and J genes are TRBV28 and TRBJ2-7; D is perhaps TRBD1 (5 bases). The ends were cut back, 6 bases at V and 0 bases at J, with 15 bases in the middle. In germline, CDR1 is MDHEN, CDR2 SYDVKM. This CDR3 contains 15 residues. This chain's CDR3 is CASSPRRQSSYEQYF. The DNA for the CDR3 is TGTGCCAGCAGCCCGCGTAGACAGAGCTCCTACGAGCAGTACTTC.

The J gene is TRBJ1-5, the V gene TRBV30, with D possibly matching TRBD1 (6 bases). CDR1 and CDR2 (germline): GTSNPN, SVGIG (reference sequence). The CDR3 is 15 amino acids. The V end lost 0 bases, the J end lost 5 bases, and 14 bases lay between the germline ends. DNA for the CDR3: TGTGCCTGGAGTGTAGTAGGAGGGGGGTATCAGCCCCAGCATTTT. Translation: CAWSVVGGGYQPQHF. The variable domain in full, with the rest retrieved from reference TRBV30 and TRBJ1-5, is SQTIHQWPATLVQPVGSPLSLECTVEGTSNPNLYWYRQAAGRGLQLLFYSVGIGQISSEVPQNLSASRPQDRQFILSSKKLLLSDSGFYLCAWSVVGGGYQPQHFGDGTRLSIL.

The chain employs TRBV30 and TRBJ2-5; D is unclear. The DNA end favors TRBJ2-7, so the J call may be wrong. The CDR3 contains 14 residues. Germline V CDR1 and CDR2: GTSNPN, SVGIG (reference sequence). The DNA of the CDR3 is TGTGCCTGGGTTAGTCCGATCCTGACCTACGAGCAGTACTTC. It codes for CAWVSPILTYEQYF.

The DNA for the CDR3 is TGTGCCAGCAGCATACCGGGACAGGGGGCGAATTCACCCCTCCACTTT. Encoded protein: CASSIPGQGANSPLHF. This chain connects TRBV5-4 to TRBJ1-6, with 12 positions matching TRBD1. Per the germline V gene, CDR1 is SGHNT and CDR2 is YYREEE (reference sequence). Trimming at V came to 4 bases and at J to 7 bases, leaving 6 bases not matched to a gene. The CDR3 sequence is 16 residues long.